This T cell receptor (beta chain) came from a study of T cell repertoires in cytomegalovirus infection. Study-level information: Shared public TCR beta signatures pointed to both CMV infection and a matching HLA type.

The CDR3 length is 16 residues. V lost 10 bases, J lost 6 bases, and 25 bases lay in between. Study-wide points: Summed frequency of public TCR beta families distinguished CMV carriers with the relevant HLA. CMV-specific HLA-C-restricted TCR beta clonotypes dominated the ex vivo response.

This clonotype showed up many times. The antigen is unknown. TCRdb re-called the reads through MiXCR, storing one row per CDR3 protein. The repertoire includes approximately 1,000,000 distinct CDR3 sequences, approximately 30% of them detected once, and roughly 13% sits in the top ten. The chain uses TRBV12-3 or TRBV12-4 and TRBJ1-5; tentatively, D is TRBD1 (6 bases). The input for sequencing was cultured CD8+ T cells from PBMCs, taken from culture after CMV antigen stimulation. The receptor was isolated from a human donor in good health (CMV status not recorded). Some clones in this sample may be carry-over from other donors' samples. The CDR3 loop is CANISPTGPKSQPQHF. As DNA, the CDR3 is TGTGCCAACATAAGCCCGACAGGTCCCAAATCTCAGCCCCAGCATTTT.